The next 7 T cell receptor beta chains were all read from a single sample in a study of cytomegalovirus exposure and HLA in healthy donors. With 60 Vbeta and 13 Jbeta primers, the PCR was carried out. Assay used: immunoSEQ multiplex PCR; TCRdb lists only in-frame clones, some missing. The sample contains roughly 150,000 clones, 82% of which appear only once. Sequencing used PBMCs. Every receptor here comes from a male donor in good health and CMV-seronegative.

The rearrangement links TRBV28 to TRBJ2-7; weak D call: TRBD1 (5 bases). There are 12 residues in the CDR3. V lost 7 bases to trimming and J lost 1 base, with 8 bases between them. Germline CDR1 MDHEN, CDR2 SYDVKM. CDR3 coding DNA: TGTGCCAGCACGGCAGGGTCCTACGAGCAGTACTTC. It yields the protein CASTAGSYEQYF.

V usage is TRBV10-1 and J usage is TRBJ2-3, with 9 bases identical to TRBD1. Germline V gene data show CDR1 as WNHNN and CDR2 as SYGVQD (reference sequence). Losses at the gene ends were 2 bases for V and 2 bases for J; bases not matched to a gene: 8. The CDR3 consists of 17 residues. CDR3 in DNA: TGCGCCAGCAGTGAGAATTCCGGACAGGGGATCACAGATACGCAGTATTTT. It yields the protein CASSENSGQGITDTQYF.

V is TRBV10-3 and J is TRBJ2-5; TRBD2 matches at 7 bases. The DNA matches TRBJ2-7 better at its end, which makes the J call doubtful. This CDR3 comprises 15 residues. Germline V gene lookup returns CDR1 ENHRY and CDR2 SYGVKD. CDR3 nucleotides: TGTGCCATCACCTCGGGGGAGGGACCCTCTTACGAGCAGTACTTC. Protein: CAITSGEGPSYEQYF.

The chain is built from TRBV19 and TRBJ2-1, with D perhaps TRBD2 (7 bases). The CDR3 spans 16 residues. Germline-derived CDR1 and CDR2 are LNHDA and SQIVND (reference sequence). The V gene lost 5 bases and the J gene lost 6 bases, with 20 bases spanning the gap. This CDR3 reads CASSLGGRTPANEQFF. CDR3 in DNA: TGTGCCAGTAGTTTGGGGGGGCGAACTCCAGCCAATGAGCAGTTCTTC.

The chain carries TRBV15 and TRBJ2-1, with 10 bases identical to TRBD2. There are 17 residues in the CDR3. Germline V lookup: CDR1 LNHNV, CDR2 YYDKDF (reference sequence). The trim removed 8 bases at V and 9 bases at J, leaving 19 bases unmatched. CDR3 sequence: CATGLAGVMGRRGEQFF. The CDR3, as DNA: TGTGCCACCGGTCTAGCGGGAGTTATGGGCCGCAGGGGTGAGCAGTTCTTC.

The V call is TRBV25-1, the J call TRBJ2-5; 10 bases align to TRBD2. V lost 1 base to trimming and J lost 4 bases; unmatched junction nucleotides: 3. CDR1 is MGHDK, CDR2 SYGVNS, per germline. This CDR3 is 15 amino acids long. This CDR3 reads CASSELAGGGETQYF. The CDR3 DNA reads TGTGCCAGCAGTGAATTAGCGGGAGGAGGAGAGACCCAGTACTTC. The whole variable domain, remainder taken from reference TRBV25-1 and TRBJ2-5, is EADIYQTPRYLVIGTGKKITLECSQTMGHDKMYWYQQDPGMELHLIHYSYGVNSTEKGDLSSESTVSRIRTEHFPLTLESARPSHTSQYLCASSELAGGGETQYFGPGTRLLVL.

This clone was counted once. The chain has TRBV6-5 and TRBJ2-7, with 8 nucleotides matching TRBD2. The CDR3 length is 14 residues. The V and J ends lost 0 bases and 5 bases, in that order; junction bases with no gene match: 3. CDR1 and CDR2 (germline): MNHEY, SVGAGI. The CDR3 sequence: CASSYSLAENEQYF. The CDR3 DNA follows: TGTGCCAGCAGTTACTCACTAGCGGAAAACGAGCAGTACTTC.